One sample yielded the 27 T cell receptor beta chains listed below, sequenced in a study of T cell repertoires in ileal Crohn's disease. Libraries were prepared by immunoSEQ multiplex PCR; TCRdb keeps only in-frame clonotypes and omits some of them. Of 5,000 or so clones in the sample, roughly four fifths are singletons; the top ten hold around 6.3%. Sequenced: ileal tissue. All receptors come from an adult with Crohn's disease.

The chain couples TRBV7-9 to TRBJ2-3, with TRBD2 matching 11 bases. V was clipped by 3 bases and J by 0 bases; unmatched bases: 2. The CDR3 has 16 amino acids. Germline lookup yields CDR1 SEHNR and CDR2 FQNEAQ (reference sequence). The CDR3 reads CASSFSSGGSTDTQYF. For the CDR3, the DNA is TGTGCCAGCAGCTTCTCTAGCGGGGGGAGCACAGATACGCAGTATTTT.

J is TRBJ1-3 and V is TRBV19; possible D gene TRBD1, 5 bases. V shed 5 bases and J shed 0 bases, with 14 bases lying between them. The CDR3 has 16 amino acids. Germline V CDR1 and CDR2: LNHDA, SQIVND (reference sequence). The CDR3 DNA follows: TGTGCCAGTAGTTGGGACTCTGGCAGCTCTGGAAACACCATATATTTT. Its protein is CASSWDSGSSGNTIYF.

The V call is TRBV4-1, the J call TRBJ2-7, with 8 bases identical to TRBD1. Germline loops: CDR1 MGHRA, CDR2 YSYEKL. The CDR3 spans 16 residues. V shed 1 base and J 2 bases; nucleotides not matched to a gene: 7. CDR3: CASSQGGTGLTYEQYF. DNA of the CDR3: TGCGCCAGCAGCCAAGGAGGGACAGGCCTAACCTACGAGCAGTACTTC.

The chain is built from TRBV18 and TRBJ1-5, with a weak D call TRBD1 (5 bases). V was clipped by 6 bases and J by 7 bases, with 16 bases between them. CDR3 size: 14 residues. Per the germline V gene, CDR1 is KGHSH and CDR2 is LQKENI. The DNA of the CDR3 is TGTGCCAGCTCTTATGTTGGTCAGGGACAGCCCCAGCATTTT. It encodes CASSYVGQGQPQHF.

There are a few counts of this clone. The chain joins TRBV4-3 to TRBJ1-4, with 7 bases identical to TRBD1. Germline assignment: CDR1 LGHNA and CDR2 YSLEER. The junction had 6 bases not matched to a gene; V was cut back by 4 bases and J by 1 base. This CDR3 is built from 16 residues. The CDR3 loop reads CASSPGTDRTNEKLFF. For the CDR3, the DNA is TGCGCCAGCAGCCCTGGGACAGACCGAACTAATGAAAAACTGTTTTTT.

This rearrangement joins TRBV19 to TRBJ2-1; 14 bases line up with TRBD2. Germline CDR1 and CDR2: LNHDA and SQIVND (reference sequence). The CDR3 extends over 18 amino acids. V trimming: 6 bases; J trimming: 3 bases; junction bases outside the gene matches: 10. CDR3 in DNA: TGTGCCAGTAGCCGTCCCGGGACTAGCGGGAGAATCTACAATGAGCAGTTCTTC. This codes for CASSRPGTSGRIYNEQFF.

The chain joins TRBV4-2 to TRBJ2-6; TRBD1 might be the D (8 bases). Germline V lookup: CDR1 LGHNA, CDR2 YNFKEQ. CDR3 length equals 17 residues. V dropped 4 bases and J dropped 0 bases, with 13 bases sitting between them. The CDR3 reads CASSLQGGISGANVLTF. CDR3 bases: TGTGCCAGCAGCCTACAGGGGGGGATCTCTGGGGCCAACGTCCTGACTTTC.

The CDR3 loop reads CASSTGGPSYEQYF. Written as DNA, the CDR3 is TGTGCCAGCAGTACAGGGGGCCCTTCCTACGAGCAGTACTTC. The chain uses TRBV28 and TRBJ2-7, with 9 bases identical to TRBD1. V trimming: 5 bases; J trimming: 1 base; junction bases outside the gene matches: 3. From germline, CDR1 is MDHEN and CDR2 SYDVKM. This CDR3 region has 14 residues.

V and J are TRBV29-1 and TRBJ2-5; TRBD1 agrees at 9 bases. V lost 6 bases, J lost 1 base, and 3 bases stayed unmatched. The germline V gene has CDR1 SQVTM and CDR2 ANQGSEA. The CDR3 is made up of 13 amino acids. The CDR3 sequence is CSVRQGGQETQYF. The CDR3 DNA is TGCAGCGTGCGACAGGGGGGCCAAGAGACCCAGTACTTC.

The CDR3 sequence: CASSNSGQETQYF. DNA for the CDR3: TGTGCCAGCAGCAATAGCGGTCAAGAGACCCAGTACTTC. This chain uses TRBV7-9 with TRBJ2-5, with D possibly TRBD2 on 6 matching bases. Germline assignment: CDR1 SEHNR and CDR2 FQNEAQ (reference sequence). The CDR3 is 13 amino acids. The V end lost 5 bases, the J end lost 2 bases, and 9 bases lay between the germline ends. The full variable domain, in which reference TRBV7-9 and TRBJ2-5 provide the parts outside the CDR3, is DTGVSQNPRHKITKRGQNVTFRCDPISEHNRLYWYRQTLGQGPEFLTYFQNEAQLEKSRLLSDRFSAERPKGSFSTLEIQRTEQGDSAMYLCASSNSGQETQYFGPGTRLLVL.

This chain joins TRBV2 and TRBJ1-3, with a weak D call TRBD1 (5 bases). CDR3 length: 13 residues. Germline V gene data show CDR1 as SNHLY and CDR2 as FYNNEI. The ends were cut back, 10 bases at V and 0 bases at J, with 10 bases in the middle. CDR3 protein: CATGGSSGNTIYF. In DNA, the CDR3 is TGTGCCACCGGGGGGAGCTCTGGAAACACCATATATTTT. Filled out from reference TRBV2 and TRBJ1-3, the complete variable domain reads EPEVTQTPSHQVTQMGQEVILRCVPISNHLYFYWYRQILGQKVEFLVSFYNNEISEKSEIFDDQFSVERPDGSNFTLKIRSTKLEDSAMYFCATGGSSGNTIYFGEGSWLTVV.

V gene TRBV28 combines with J gene TRBJ1-5, with 9 bases matching TRBD1. This CDR3 is built from 14 residues. CDR1 MDHEN and CDR2 SYDVKM come from the germline V gene. V dropped 6 bases and J dropped 5; count of bases not matched to a gene: 5. CDR3 DNA: TGTGCCAGCAGGGGGACAGGGAGTTATCAGCCCCAGCATTTT. Residues: CASRGTGSYQPQHF.

The V call is TRBV27, the J call TRBJ2-2; 10 positions match TRBD1. The CDR3 totals 17 residues. V was clipped by 5 bases and J by 5 bases; unmatched bases: 11. CDR1 and CDR2 from the germline V gene are MNHEY and SMNVEV (reference sequence). Here the CDR3 DNA reads TGTGCCAGCAGTAAAAATAGGGGACAGGGGAGTACCGGGGAGCTGTTTTTT. This encodes CASSKNRGQGSTGELFF.

V usage is TRBV28 and J usage is TRBJ2-4; D might be TRBD1 (6 bases). V gave up 6 bases and J gave up 7 bases, with 19 bases separating them. This CDR3 spans 15 amino acids. The germline V gene has CDR1 MDHEN and CDR2 SYDVKM. DNA for the CDR3: TGTGCCAGCAGCCCCCTGGGACACGGGGCGAACATTCAGTACTTC. Its translation is CASSPLGHGANIQYF.

This clone was counted between two and nine times. The rearrangement uses TRBV6-5 and TRBJ2-1, with TRBD2 identical over 8 bases. The junction had 10 bases not matched to a gene; V was cut back by 2 bases and J by 7 bases. This CDR3 comprises 16 residues. Per germline, CDR1 MNHEY and CDR2 SVGAGI. The CDR3: CASSYQLGLAGNEQFF. The DNA of the CDR3 is TGTGCCAGCAGTTACCAACTGGGGCTAGCGGGTAATGAGCAGTTCTTC.

The chain has TRBV7-6 and TRBJ2-5; D ambiguous. The V end lost 2 bases, the J end lost 5 bases, and 6 bases lay between the germline ends. The CDR3 totals 12 residues. Germline loops: CDR1 SGHVS, CDR2 FNYEAQ. The CDR3 coding sequence is TGTGCCAGCAGCTTATGGCGGGAGACCCAGTACTTC. This sequence encodes CASSLWRETQYF.

The chain recombines TRBV27 with TRBJ2-7; D is uncertain. This CDR3 spans 13 amino acids. Germline lookup yields CDR1 MNHEY and CDR2 SMNVEV (reference sequence). V was trimmed by 1 base and J by 3 bases, leaving 7 bases between them. The CDR3 nucleotides read TGTGCCAGCAGTTTATATCCAGGCTACGAGCAGTACTTC. The encoded protein is CASSLYPGYEQYF.

The chain carries TRBV7-8 and TRBJ1-2; the D gene is possibly TRBD1 (6 bases). CDR3 length: 16 amino acids. Deletions cut 4 bases from V and 4 bases from J, with 19 bases between. CDR1 and CDR2 from the germline V gene are SGHVS and FQNEAQ. DNA for the CDR3: TGTGCCAGCAGCTCCAGGAACAGGGAATCGGGCTATGGCTACACCTTC. This codes for CASSSRNRESGYGYTF.

J is TRBJ1-2 and V is TRBV16, with TRBD1 as a possible D gene (5 bases). Germline V gene sequence: CDR1 KGHSY, CDR2 FQNENV. The CDR3 is 13 amino acids. Trimming pared 0 bases from V and 7 bases from J, leaving 9 bases between. DNA for the CDR3: TGTGCCAGCAGCCAATCACGGGGGTTTGGCTACACCTTC. Protein: CASSQSRGFGYTF.

This clone appeared a single time. The chain joins TRBV28 to TRBJ1-1; D is undetermined. V dropped 2 bases and J dropped 3 bases, with 7 bases sitting between them. The V gene's germline CDR1 is MDHEN and CDR2 SYDVKM. The CDR3 has 13 amino acids. The CDR3 bases are TGTGCCAGCAGTTTAGGGAGGGACACTGAAGCTTTCTTT. It codes for CASSLGRDTEAFF.

This chain joins TRBV2 and TRBJ2-7; D possibly corresponds to TRBD2 (5 bases). V was pared by 8 bases and J by 4 bases, with 9 bases between. The CDR3 sequence is 11 residues long. Germline-derived CDR1 and CDR2 are SNHLY and FYNNEI. CDR3 protein: CASRGFYEQYF. The CDR3 DNA reads as TGTGCCAGCCGAGGGTTTTACGAGCAGTACTTC.

The chain employs TRBV5-4 and TRBJ2-5, with TRBD2 matching over 12 bases. The CDR3 is 15 amino acids. The J segment lost 4 bases and the V segment lost 3 bases, leaving 4 bases of the junction unmatched. CDR1 and CDR2 from the germline V gene are SGHNT and YYREEE (reference sequence). The CDR3 nucleotides are TGTGCCAGCAGCTCGACTAGCGGGGGAGGAGAGACCCAGTACTTC. As protein: CASSSTSGGGETQYF.

This chain joins TRBV27 and TRBJ2-1; TRBD2 might be the D (6 bases). The ends were cut back, 4 bases at V and 7 bases at J, with 17 bases in the middle. There are 15 residues in the CDR3. CDR1 and CDR2 (germline): MNHEY, SMNVEV (reference sequence). Here the CDR3 reads CASSSHVTSRNEQFF. Written as DNA, the CDR3 is TGTGCCAGCAGTTCTCACGTGACTAGTAGAAATGAGCAGTTCTTC.

The gene calls are TRBV28 and TRBJ1-2; D not resolved. The V gene lost 5 bases and the J gene lost 8 bases, with 9 bases spanning the gap. This CDR3 spans 11 amino acids. Looked up from germline, CDR1 is MDHEN and CDR2 is SYDVKM. The chain's CDR3 is CASSISRGYTF. In DNA form, the CDR3 reads TGTGCCAGCAGTATATCGCGGGGCTACACCTTC.

The chain links TRBV7-2 to TRBJ1-5; 9 bases match TRBD1. The length of the CDR3 is 16 residues. J lost 5 bases, V lost 4 bases, and 9 bases had no gene match. Germline V lookup: CDR1 SGHTA, CDR2 FQGNSA. CDR3 nucleotides: TGTGCCAGCAGCTCGAGACCGGGACAGGGTTATCAGCCCCAGCATTTT. Protein product: CASSSRPGQGYQPQHF.

This clone was found once. The CDR3 nucleotides read TGTGCCTGGAGGCAGGGTGGTGGGGCCAACGTCCTGACTTTC. Translating it yields CAWRQGGGANVLTF. The chain combines TRBV30 with TRBJ2-6, with D possibly TRBD1 on 5 matching bases. Germline V gene lookup returns CDR1 GTSNPN and CDR2 SVGIG (reference sequence). V was cut by 3 bases and J by 3 bases, with 9 bases left in between. The CDR3 is made up of 14 amino acids.

Only one count was recorded for this clone. The chain employs TRBV18 and TRBJ1-2, with D perhaps TRBD1 (6 bases). This CDR3 is built from 14 residues. Germline values: CDR1 KGHSH, CDR2 LQKENI. V shed 1 base and J shed 4 bases, with 10 bases lying between them. The CDR3 loop reads CASSPQDSTYGYTF. The CDR3 nucleotides read TGTGCCAGCTCACCACAGGACAGCACCTATGGCTACACCTTC.